This note documents a single T cell receptor (beta chain) sequence. In the original workflow: Using reference gene primer amplification, nucleated cell counts were estimated. Measured with immunoSEQ multiplex PCR; TCRdb has only the in-frame clones, and not every one. D and trimming come from the DNA, and the V and J calls and clone size come from that table. The profile covers 100,000 to 120,000 clones, with approximately 89% appearing a single time and approximately 5% taken by the ten largest. The sample originates from a study of blood T cell repertoires in COVID-19. Whole-study context: Material from acute and convalescent COVID-19 was sourced from the United States, Italy and Spain.

Between the trimmed V and J ends, which lost 3 bases and 11 bases, there was a span of 12 bases. Germline CDR1 and CDR2: MNHNS and SASEGT. The CDR3 contains 12 residues. Sequenced: peripheral blood. This clonotype originated in a woman in her fifties or sixties with COVID-19, enrolled during active disease. The genes are TRBV6-1 and TRBJ2-3, with D possibly being TRBD1 (6 bases). Here the CDR3 DNA reads TGTGCCAGCAGTGAGCCACAGGGCCTGCAGTATTTT. Residues: CASSEPQGLQYF.